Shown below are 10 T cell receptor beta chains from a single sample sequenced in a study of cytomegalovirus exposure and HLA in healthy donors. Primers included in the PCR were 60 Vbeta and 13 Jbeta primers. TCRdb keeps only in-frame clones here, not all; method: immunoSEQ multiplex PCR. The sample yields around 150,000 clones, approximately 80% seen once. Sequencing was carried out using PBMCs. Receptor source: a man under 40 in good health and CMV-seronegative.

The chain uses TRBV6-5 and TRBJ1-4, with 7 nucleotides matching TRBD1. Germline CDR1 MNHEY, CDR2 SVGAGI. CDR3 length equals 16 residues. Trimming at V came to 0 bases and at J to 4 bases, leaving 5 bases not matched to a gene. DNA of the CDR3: TGTGCCAGCAGTTACTCTACAGGGGCTCTTAATGAAAAACTGTTTTTT. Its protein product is CASSYSTGALNEKLFF.

CDR3 bases: TGTGCCTGGAGCCCCATGGGGACAGGGACCACTGAAGCTTTCTTT. As protein: CAWSPMGTGTTEAFF. V gene TRBV30 combines with J gene TRBJ1-1; 9 nucleotides align to TRBD1. Germline-derived CDR1 and CDR2 are GTSNPN and SVGIG (reference sequence). The J segment lost 4 bases and the V segment lost 3 bases, leaving 9 bases of the junction unmatched. The CDR3 runs 15 residues. Supplemented by reference TRBV30 and TRBJ1-1, the full variable domain reads SQTIHQWPATLVQPVGSPLSLECTVEGTSNPNLYWYRQAAGRGLQLLFYSVGIGQISSEVPQNLSASRPQDRQFILSSKKLLLSDSGFYLCAWSPMGTGTTEAFFGQGTRLTVV.

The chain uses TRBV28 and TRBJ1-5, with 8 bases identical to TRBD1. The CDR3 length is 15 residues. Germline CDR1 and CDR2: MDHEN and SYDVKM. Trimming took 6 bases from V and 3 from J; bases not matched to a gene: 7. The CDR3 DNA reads TGTGCCAGCAGACGACAGGGGCCTCTCAATCAGCCCCAGCATTTT. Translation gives CASRRQGPLNQPQHF.

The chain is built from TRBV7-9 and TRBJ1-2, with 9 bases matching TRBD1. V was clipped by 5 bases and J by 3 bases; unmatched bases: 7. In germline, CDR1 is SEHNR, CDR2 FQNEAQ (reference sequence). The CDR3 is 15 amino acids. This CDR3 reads CASSVEQGADYGYTF. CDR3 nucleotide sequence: TGTGCCAGCAGCGTGGAACAGGGGGCAGACTATGGCTACACCTTC.

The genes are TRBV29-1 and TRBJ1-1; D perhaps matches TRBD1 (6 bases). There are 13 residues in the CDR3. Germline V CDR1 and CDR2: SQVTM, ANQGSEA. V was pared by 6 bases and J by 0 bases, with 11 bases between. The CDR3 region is CSVPGQLNTEAFF. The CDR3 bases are TGCAGCGTCCCCGGACAGCTGAACACTGAAGCTTTCTTT.

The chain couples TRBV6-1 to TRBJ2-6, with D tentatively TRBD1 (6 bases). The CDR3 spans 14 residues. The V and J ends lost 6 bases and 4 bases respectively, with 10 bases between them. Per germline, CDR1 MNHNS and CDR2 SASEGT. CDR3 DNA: TGTGCCAGCAGCCCAGGGACAGGGGCCAACGTCCTGACTTTC. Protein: CASSPGTGANVLTF.

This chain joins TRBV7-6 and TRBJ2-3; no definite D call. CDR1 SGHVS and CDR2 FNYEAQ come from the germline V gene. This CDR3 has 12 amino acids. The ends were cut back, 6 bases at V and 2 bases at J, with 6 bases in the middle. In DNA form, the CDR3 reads TGTGCCAGCAGTTTACACACAGATACGCAGTATTTT. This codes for CASSLHTDTQYF.

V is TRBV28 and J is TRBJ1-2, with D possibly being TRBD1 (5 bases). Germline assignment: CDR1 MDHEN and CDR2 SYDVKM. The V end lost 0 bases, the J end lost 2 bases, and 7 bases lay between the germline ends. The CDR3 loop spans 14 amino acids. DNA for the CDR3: TGTGCCAGCAGTTTATGGGACAACAACTATGGCTACACCTTC. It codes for CASSLWDNNYGYTF.

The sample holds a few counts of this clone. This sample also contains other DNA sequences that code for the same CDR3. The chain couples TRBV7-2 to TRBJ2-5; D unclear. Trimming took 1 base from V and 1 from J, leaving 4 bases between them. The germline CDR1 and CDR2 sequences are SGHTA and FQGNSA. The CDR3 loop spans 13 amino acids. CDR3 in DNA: TGTGCCAGCAGCTTAGAGCTCCAAGAGACCCAGTACTTC. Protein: CASSLELQETQYF.

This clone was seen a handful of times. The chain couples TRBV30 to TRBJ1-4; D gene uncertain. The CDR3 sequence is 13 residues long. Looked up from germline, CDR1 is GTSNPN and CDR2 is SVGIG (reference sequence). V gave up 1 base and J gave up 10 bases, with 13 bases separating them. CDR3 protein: CAWSGTPLGKLFF. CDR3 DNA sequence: TGTGCCTGGAGTGGGACTCCATTGGGAAAACTGTTTTTT.